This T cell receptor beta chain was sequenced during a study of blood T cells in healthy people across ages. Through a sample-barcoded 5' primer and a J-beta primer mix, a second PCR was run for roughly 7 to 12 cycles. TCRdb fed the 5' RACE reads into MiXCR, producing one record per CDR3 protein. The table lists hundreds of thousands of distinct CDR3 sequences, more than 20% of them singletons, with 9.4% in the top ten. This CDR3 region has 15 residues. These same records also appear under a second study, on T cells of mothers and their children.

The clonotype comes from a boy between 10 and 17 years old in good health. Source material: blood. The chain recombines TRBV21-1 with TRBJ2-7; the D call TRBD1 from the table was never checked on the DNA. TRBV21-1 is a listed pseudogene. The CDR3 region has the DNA TGTGCCGGCAGCAAAGAGAAGGACAGAACCTACGAGCAGTACTTC. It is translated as CAGSKEKDRTYEQYF.